This T cell receptor (beta chain) was captured in a study of a mutant IDH1 vaccine in newly diagnosed glioma. Whole-study results and caveats: Any relationship between pseudoprogression and changes in top peripheral T cell clonotypes seemed absent.

This CDR3 comprises 18 residues. J was trimmed by 7 bases and V by 5 bases; bases with no gene match: 16. CDR1 and CDR2 (germline): LNHDA, SQIVND (reference sequence). A few counts support this clone. Antigen unknown. Sequencing used immunoSEQ multiplex PCR; TCRdb keeps in-frame clones, though not all of them. The sample lists around 41,000 clones, about 79% occurring once. Time point described: week 23, last vaccination. In the vaccine, a single dose held 300 ug of the mutant IDH1 20-mer peptide, along with topical imiquimod. The receptor was derived from a woman in her 40s with glioma. Some clones in this sample may be carry-over from other donors' samples. This chain links TRBV19 with TRBJ1-5; 11 nucleotides align to TRBD1. Sequenced here: PBMCs, sampled from a glioma patient whose treatment included an IDH1 peptide vaccine. The CDR3 reads CASSSIRTGGPQGQPQHF. The CDR3 region has the DNA TGTGCCAGTAGTTCGATCCGGACAGGGGGCCCCCAGGGCCAGCCCCAGCATTTT.